The subject of this entry is one T cell receptor beta chain. The germline V and J ends were trimmed by 6 bases and 3 bases, with 12 bases remaining between them. Germline V gene sequence: CDR1 SGHTA, CDR2 FQGNSA. The CDR3 is 13 residues long. The entry originates in a study of blood T cell repertoires in COVID-19. Data came from immunoSEQ multiplex PCR; TCRdb stores just in-frame clones and leaves some out. The sample has about 45,000 clones; around 82% are singletons. The sequence came from a woman at least 80 years old with acute or convalescent COVID-19. The material sequenced was peripheral blood. The V call is TRBV7-2, the J call TRBJ2-7; D uncertain. CDR3 protein: CASSNPGGYEQYF. The CDR3 region has the DNA TGTGCCAGCAGTAACCCCGGTGGCTACGAGCAGTACTTC. Full variable domain (missing parts from reference TRBV7-2 and TRBJ2-7): GAGVSQSPSNKVTEKGKDVELRCDPISGHTALYWYRQSLGQGLEFLIYFQGNSAPDKSGLPSDRFSAERTGGSVSTLTIQRTQQEDSAVYLCASSNPGGYEQYFGPGTRLTVT.